The 26 T cell receptor beta chains below all came from one sample that was sequenced in a study of blood T cell repertoires in COVID-19. The assay was immunoSEQ multiplex PCR, and TCRdb's table has in-frame clones only and misses some. In the table there are about 280,000 clones, 82% of which are singletons. The sample comprised PBMCs or T cells enriched from blood (not recorded which). These receptor sequences come from a man aged 40-49 years who had been exposed to COVID-19.

The chain employs TRBV9 and TRBJ2-7; D perhaps matches TRBD1 (6 bases). Trimming shortened V by 0 bases and J by 7 bases, and 14 bases separated the two germline ends. This CDR3 spans 14 amino acids. Germline V gives CDR1 SGDLS, CDR2 YYNGEE. This CDR3 reads CASSVDSQGREQYF. The DNA for the CDR3 is TGTGCCAGCAGCGTAGACTCACAGGGAAGAGAGCAGTACTTC.

The chain uses TRBV7-9 and TRBJ1-2; tentatively, D is TRBD1 (6 bases). The CDR3 consists of 12 residues. Per germline, CDR1 SEHNR and CDR2 FQNEAQ (reference sequence). V was clipped by 7 bases and J by 4 bases, with 10 bases between them. The CDR3 region is CASNLQGYGYTF. CDR3 DNA: TGTGCCAGCAACCTACAGGGCTATGGCTACACCTTC.

This clone turned up a few times. This CDR3 is CASRYWGTKNTGELFF. DNA of the CDR3: TGTGCCAGCAGGTATTGGGGGACAAAGAACACCGGGGAGCTGTTTTTT. The chain is built from TRBV11-2 and TRBJ2-2, with D perhaps TRBD1 (6 bases). The CDR3 is 16 amino acids. The V gene's germline CDR1 is SGHAT and CDR2 FQNNGV. V was pared by 6 bases and J by 1 base, with 15 bases between.

This clone came up once. The chain links TRBV19 to TRBJ2-1; possible D gene TRBD1, 5 bases. V was clipped by 3 bases and J by 9 bases, with 24 bases between them. The CDR3 has 17 residues. Germline V gene lookup returns CDR1 LNHDA and CDR2 SQIVND (reference sequence). CDR3 sequence (DNA): TGTGCCAGTAGTATGCAGGCGGCTGGGGCAAGTAATATTGAGCAGTTCTTC. Amino acid sequence: CASSMQAAGASNIEQFF.

This chain links TRBV6-5 with TRBJ2-3, with 12 bases fitting TRBD2. Trimming removed 8 bases from V and 6 bases from J; junction bases left unmatched: 6. The CDR3 totals 14 residues. Germline-derived CDR1 and CDR2 are MNHEY and SVGAGI. The CDR3 here is CASQTSGGGDTQYF. In DNA form, the CDR3 reads TGTGCCAGCCAGACTAGCGGGGGAGGGGATACGCAGTATTTT.

CDR3 loop: CASGAGVQETQYF. DNA for the CDR3: TGTGCTAGCGGGGCGGGGGTCCAAGAGACCCAGTACTTC. V usage is TRBV7-7 and J usage is TRBJ2-5; TRBD2 matches 8 bases. This CDR3 is 13 amino acids long. Germline CDR1 SSHAT, CDR2 FNYEAQ (reference sequence).

This clone showed up just a few times. V is TRBV19 and J is TRBJ2-6, with D perhaps matching TRBD2 (5 bases). V was clipped by 8 bases and J by 3 bases, with 20 bases between them. Germline V gene data show CDR1 as LNHDA and CDR2 as SQIVND (reference sequence). The CDR3 extends over 17 amino acids. The CDR3 nucleotides read TGTGCCAGTGGCTTGGACTCAATATTGGGTGGGGCCAACGTCCTGACTTTC. This translates into CASGLDSILGGANVLTF.

This chain joins TRBV12-3 or TRBV12-4 and TRBJ1-2, with D perhaps matching TRBD1 (5 bases). Trimming stripped 6 bases from V and 7 bases from J, with 12 bases between. This CDR3 comprises 12 residues. In nucleotides, the CDR3 is TGTGCCAGCAGACGACAGTTGGGTGGCTACACCTTC. Its protein is CASRRQLGGYTF.

The chain links TRBV27 to TRBJ2-1; D is perhaps TRBD2 (5 bases). V gave up 2 bases and J gave up 10 bases, with 9 bases separating them. The CDR3 spans 12 residues. CDR1 is MNHEY and CDR2 is SMNVEV in the germline V gene (reference sequence). CDR3 nucleotide sequence: TGTGCCAGCAGTTTACGGGGAGCAGAGCAGTTCTTC. Protein: CASSLRGAEQFF.

The chain links TRBV19 to TRBJ2-5; TRBD1 aligns across 7 bases. Germline lookup yields CDR1 LNHDA and CDR2 SQIVND (reference sequence). The CDR3 contains 14 residues. The V gene end was trimmed by 11 bases and the J gene end by 0 bases; junction bases not matched to a gene: 9. This CDR3 reads CAGPQGNDQETQYF. The CDR3 bases are TGTGCCGGCCCACAGGGGAATGACCAAGAGACCCAGTACTTC. The entire variable domain, with the rest obtained from reference TRBV19 and TRBJ2-5, is as follows: DGGITQSPKYLFRKEGQNVTLSCEQNLNHDAMYWYRQDPGQGLRLIYYSQIVNDFQKGDIAEGYSVSREKKESFPLTVTSAQKNPTAFYLCAGPQGNDQETQYFGPGTRLLVL.

The V gene is TRBV12-5, the J gene TRBJ2-1; 10 positions match TRBD2. V shed 7 bases, J shed 8 bases, and the junction held 14 bases outside the gene matches. The CDR3 is 16 amino acids. Germline V CDR1 and CDR2: LGHNT, FRNRAP. CDR3 bases: TGTGCTAGTGCCCTCGTTACTAGCGGGACCATTTATGAGCAGTTCTTC. Translating gives CASALVTSGTIYEQFF.

The chain couples TRBV27 to TRBJ2-7, with 8 positions matching TRBD1. Trimming at V came to 6 bases and at J to 6 bases, leaving 4 bases not matched to a gene. In germline, CDR1 is MNHEY, CDR2 SMNVEV (reference sequence). The CDR3 loop spans 12 amino acids. Here the CDR3 reads CASSVTGAEQYF. CDR3 in DNA: TGTGCCAGCAGCGTGACAGGGGCCGAGCAGTACTTC.

V gene TRBV5-3 combines with J gene TRBJ2-5; TRBD1 might be the D (6 bases). TRBV5-3 is an ORF; its function is uncertain. The length of the CDR3 is 18 residues. Trimming left V 0 bases short and J 2 bases short, with 20 bases between. The CDR3 here is CARSLGLWGRRAQETQYF. CDR3 coding DNA: TGTGCCAGAAGCTTGGGTTTGTGGGGGCGACGGGCACAAGAGACCCAGTACTTC.

The chain employs TRBV7-2 and TRBJ1-1, with unresolved D. This CDR3 has 14 residues. In germline, CDR1 is SGHTA, CDR2 FQGNSA. V lost 4 bases and J lost 8, with 17 bases in between. CDR3 nucleotide sequence: TGTGCCAGCAGCTCCGGAGTGGGTCACGAGGAAGCTTTCTTT. It specifies CASSSGVGHEEAFF.

This chain uses TRBV2 with TRBJ1-5; D gene ambiguous. Trimming left V 8 bases short and J 2 bases short, with 16 bases between. CDR3 length: 15 amino acids. Germline values: CDR1 SNHLY, CDR2 FYNNEI. CDR3 amino acids: CASLATNGGNQPQHF. The CDR3 DNA follows: TGTGCCAGCTTAGCGACTAACGGGGGCAATCAGCCCCAGCATTTT.

There are a few counts of this clone. The V and J genes are TRBV10-3 and TRBJ2-2; 11 positions agree with TRBD1. Trimming took 7 bases from V and 6 from J; bases not matched to a gene: 10. This CDR3 region has 16 residues. The germline V gene encodes CDR1 ENHRY and CDR2 SYGVKD. The CDR3 DNA follows: TGTGCCATCACTGGGGGACAGGGGGTCCAAGCCGGGGAGCTGTTTTTT. Its protein product is CAITGGQGVQAGELFF.

This chain joins TRBV18 and TRBJ2-3; D is ambiguous. This CDR3 is 14 amino acids long. CDR1 is KGHSH, CDR2 LQKENI, per germline. V shed 1 base and J shed 0 bases, with 5 bases lying between them. The CDR3 bases are TGTGCCAGCTCACCACTGCGGAGCACAGATACGCAGTATTTT. This codes for CASSPLRSTDTQYF.

The chain couples TRBV5-1 to TRBJ1-2; D is unresolved. The ends were cut back, 0 bases at V and 7 bases at J, with 13 bases in the middle. In germline, CDR1 is SGHRS, CDR2 YFSETQ. This CDR3 has 14 amino acids. The CDR3 is CASSLGISSGGYTF. The CDR3 DNA reads as TGCGCCAGCAGCTTGGGCATCTCGAGTGGTGGCTACACCTTC.

J is TRBJ1-5 and V is TRBV27; TRBD1 aligns across 7 bases. Trimming at V came to 5 bases and at J to 6 bases, leaving 10 bases not matched to a gene. From germline, CDR1 is MNHEY and CDR2 SMNVEV (reference sequence). This CDR3 comprises 15 residues. In nucleotides, the CDR3 is TGTGCCAGCAGTGCTCAGGGGGTCGTCGGTCAGCCCCAGCATTTT. The encoded protein is CASSAQGVVGQPQHF.

V gene TRBV2 combines with J gene TRBJ2-1; the D gene is possibly TRBD2 (6 bases). This CDR3 region has 15 residues. Germline CDR1 is SNHLY and CDR2 is FYNNEI. V dropped 8 bases and J dropped 7 bases, with 21 bases sitting between them. CDR3 nucleotides: TGTGCCAGCGCACCCAGACTAGTGGCTGGGAATGAGCAGTTCTTC. Encoded protein: CASAPRLVAGNEQFF.

The chain is built from TRBV7-3 and TRBJ2-1; tentative D call: TRBD2 (6 bases). Germline CDR1 is SGHTA and CDR2 is FQGTGA. V dropped 5 bases and J dropped 9 bases, with 11 bases sitting between them. The CDR3 contains 12 residues. CDR3 nucleotide sequence: TGTGCCAGCAGCACCCGTAGCGGTGAGCAGTTCTTC. This codes for CASSTRSGEQFF.

This sequence joins TRBV13 and TRBJ2-1; D unclear. Germline V gene data show CDR1 as PRHDT and CDR2 as FYEKMQ (reference sequence). The CDR3 is 16 residues long. Trimming removed 3 bases at V and 1 base at J, with 13 bases between. The CDR3 here is CASSLSPRKSYNEQFF. CDR3 nucleotide sequence: TGTGCCAGCAGCTTGTCCCCTCGTAAATCCTACAATGAGCAGTTCTTC. The whole variable domain, filled in from reference TRBV13 and TRBJ2-1, reads AAGVIQSPRHLIKEKRETATLKCYPIPRHDTVYWYQQGPGQDPQFLISFYEKMQSDKGSIPDRFSAQQFSDYHSELNMSSLELGDSALYFCASSLSPRKSYNEQFFGPGTRLTVL.

This sequence joins TRBV29-1 and TRBJ1-1; no definite D call. The CDR3 totals 13 residues. Germline CDR1 and CDR2: SQVTM and ANQGSEA. V was clipped by 3 bases and J by 7 bases, with 15 bases between them. The CDR3 DNA reads as TGCAGCGTTGACCTCCCGGGTTCGGTTGAAGCTTTCTTT. Protein sequence: CSVDLPGSVEAFF.

The rearrangement joins TRBV29-1 to TRBJ1-1; TRBD1 is a possible D gene (5 bases). The V and J ends lost 3 bases and 9 bases respectively, with 8 bases between them. The CDR3 sequence is 10 residues long. Germline V gene sequence: CDR1 SQVTM, CDR2 ANQGSEA. CDR3: CSVEEGKAFF. The CDR3 DNA reads as TGCAGCGTTGAGGAGGGGAAAGCTTTCTTT.

V usage is TRBV30 and J usage is TRBJ2-7; TRBD1 might be the D (5 bases). With 4 bases removed from V and 1 base from J, the gap between germline ends came to 8 bases. Germline CDR1 and CDR2: GTSNPN and SVGIG (reference sequence). The CDR3 covers 12 residues. The CDR3 loop reads CAWKQESYEQYF. In nucleotides, the CDR3 is TGTGCCTGGAAACAGGAGTCCTACGAGCAGTACTTC.

The V gene is TRBV30, the J gene TRBJ1-4; no clear D gene. This CDR3 spans 13 amino acids. Trimming removed 4 bases from V and 0 bases from J, with 6 bases in between. Per the germline V gene, CDR1 is GTSNPN and CDR2 is SVGIG (reference sequence). The CDR3 sequence: CAWNPSTNEKLFF. CDR3 nucleotides: TGTGCCTGGAATCCTTCAACTAATGAAAAACTGTTTTTT.